This T cell receptor beta chain was sequenced during a study of cytomegalovirus exposure and HLA in healthy donors. Primers included in the PCR were 60 Vbeta and 13 Jbeta primers. TCRdb's copy holds only in-frame clones and misses some; the assay was immunoSEQ multiplex PCR. Of around 200,000 clones listed, approximately 80% are singletons. V lost 6 bases to trimming and J lost 6 bases, with 14 bases between them. This CDR3 has 13 amino acids. Germline CDR1 SEHNR, CDR2 FQNEAQ (reference sequence). V usage is TRBV7-9 and J usage is TRBJ1-2; possibly TRBD1 for D (5 bases). Material: PBMCs. This clonotype originated in a girl aged 2-15 years in good health and CMV-seropositive. The CDR3 loop reads CASRGFQGDGYTF. The CDR3 nucleotides are TGTGCCAGCAGGGGTTTCCAAGGGGATGGCTACACCTTC.